These T cell receptor beta chains were read from a single sample in a study of blood T cell repertoires in COVID-19. The table came from immunoSEQ multiplex PCR; TCRdb's copy has only in-frame clones and leaves some out. The sample includes 70,000 to 80,000 clones, roughly 80% of them seen just once. Sequenced material: peripheral blood. These receptors were obtained from an elderly woman with acute or convalescent COVID-19. Each CDR3 is given with its conserved first and last residue. A D gene is named only where the DNA matches it firmly. Not every row has a clone size; where given, it reads once, few, many or a size class.

v_call	d_call	j_call	clone_size	cdr3_aa	cdr3_nt
TRBV27	NA	TRBJ2-1	NA	CASSLFGNEQFF	TGTGCCAGCAGTTTATTCGGGAATGAGCAGTTCTTC
TRBV19	TRBD2	TRBJ2-1	NA	CASSIGHSGNHFNEQFF	TGTGCCAGTAGTATAGGTCATAGCGGGAACCACTTTAATGAGCAGTTCTTC
TRBV6-5	NA	TRBJ2-7	NA	CASSSNYEQYF	TGTGCCAGCAGTTCAAACTACGAGCAGTACTTC
TRBV6-1	NA	TRBJ1-2	NA	CASSEGRGLFYGYTF	TGTGCCAGCAGTGAAGGTAGGGGCCTCTTCTATGGCTACACCTTC
TRBV29-1	NA	TRBJ1-2	once	CSVISEFEGRYGYTF	TGCAGCGTCATTTCTGAATTCGAGGGCCGATATGGCTACACCTTC
TRBV25-1	NA	TRBJ1-2	NA	CASSESGQAYGYTF	TGTGCCAGCAGTGAATCCGGCCAGGCATATGGCTACACCTTC
TRBV12-3/TRBV12-4	NA	TRBJ1-5	NA	CASSFGVNQPQHF	TGTGCCAGCAGTTTCGGGGTAAATCAGCCCCAGCATTTT
TRBV19	NA	TRBJ1-2	NA	CASRSQGQLVYGYTF	TGTGCCAGTAGGTCCCAAGGACAGCTTGTCTATGGCTACACCTTC
TRBV9	NA	TRBJ2-2	NA	CASSGGGREELFF	TGTGCCAGCAGCGGAGGGGGGAGGGAGGAGCTGTTTTTT
TRBV3-1/TRBV3-2	TRBD2	TRBJ2-1	NA	CASSQVFTGGMDEQFF	TGTGCCAGCAGCCAAGTATTCACGGGAGGGATGGATGAGCAGTTCTTC
TRBV4-1	TRBD2	TRBJ2-7	NA	CASSQGLAGASYEQYF	TGCGCCAGCAGCCAAGGACTAGCGGGAGCCTCCTACGAGCAGTACTTC
TRBV25-1	NA	TRBJ1-1	NA	CASSGYPGTEAFF	TGTGCCAGCAGTGGATACCCGGGCACTGAAGCTTTCTTT
TRBV7-8	NA	TRBJ1-2	once	CASSLDHSRYGYTF	TGTGCCAGCAGCTTAGATCACAGCCGCTATGGCTACACCTTC
TRBV19	TRBD1	TRBJ2-2	NA	CASSMIRLWTGGTGELFF	TGTGCCAGTAGTATGATTCGGCTCTGGACAGGGGGAACCGGGGAGCTGTTTTTT
TRBV6-5	TRBD1	TRBJ2-7	NA	CASSPRRDRVYEQYF	TGTGCCAGCAGCCCACGCCGGGACAGGGTCTACGAGCAGTACTTC
TRBV19	NA	TRBJ2-4	NA	CASTAWARGGTKNIQYF	TGTGCCAGTACCGCCTGGGCCAGGGGTGGGACCAAAAACATTCAGTACTTC
TRBV15	TRBD2	TRBJ2-2	NA	CATSREVAGANTGELFF	TGTGCCACCAGCAGAGAGGTAGCGGGGGCGAACACCGGGGAGCTGTTTTTT
TRBV3-1/TRBV3-2	NA	TRBJ2-7	NA	CASSQDRSLSYEQYF	TGTGCCAGCAGCCAAGATCGTTCACTGTCCTACGAGCAGTACTTC
TRBV2	NA	TRBJ2-3	NA	CASSRQGTDTQYF	TGTGCCAGCAGCCGACAGGGCACAGATACGCAGTATTTT
TRBV14	TRBD2	TRBJ2-3	NA	CAGGGNRSTDTQYF	TGTGCCGGGGGGGGGAACCGTTCCACAGATACGCAGTATTTT
TRBV28	NA	TRBJ2-2	NA	CANPGQGAGEGSGELFF	TGTGCCAACCCAGGGCAGGGGGCCGGGGAGGGAAGCGGGGAGCTGTTTTTT
TRBV18	NA	TRBJ1-1	few	CASSLSTDPNTEAFF	TGTGCCAGCTCACTTTCGACAGACCCGAACACTGAAGCTTTCTTT
TRBV10-3	TRBD1	TRBJ2-1	NA	CAIRGDRGPYNEQFF	TGTGCCATCAGAGGGGACAGGGGGCCCTACAATGAGCAGTTCTTC
TRBV6-5	TRBD2	TRBJ2-1	few	CASRPLAGDSNEQFF	TGTGCCAGCAGGCCCTTAGCGGGAGACAGCAATGAGCAGTTCTTC
TRBV7-2	TRBD2	TRBJ2-1	NA	CASSLGLAYNEQFF	TGTGCCAGCAGCCTGGGACTAGCTTACAATGAGCAGTTCTTC
TRBV5-1	NA	TRBJ1-3	few	CASSAASGSGGNTIYF	TGCGCCAGCAGCGCTGCCTCAGGGTCTGGTGGAAACACCATATATTTT